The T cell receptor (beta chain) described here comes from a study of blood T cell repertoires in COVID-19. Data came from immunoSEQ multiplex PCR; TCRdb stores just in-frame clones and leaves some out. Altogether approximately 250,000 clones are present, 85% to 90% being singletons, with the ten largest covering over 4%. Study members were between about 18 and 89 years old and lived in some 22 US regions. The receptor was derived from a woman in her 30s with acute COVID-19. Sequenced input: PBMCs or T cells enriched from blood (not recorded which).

CDR3 residues: CASSLDGQGGYEQYF. The CDR3 DNA reads TGTGCCAGCAGCTTAGACGGACAGGGAGGCTACGAGCAGTACTTC. The V gene is TRBV13, the J gene TRBJ2-7; 8 positions agree with TRBD1. Germline CDR1 and CDR2: PRHDT and FYEKMQ (reference sequence). The V and J ends lost 1 base and 3 bases, in that order; junction bases with no gene match: 5. The CDR3 has 15 amino acids. Combining the CDR3 with reference TRBV13 and TRBJ2-7 gives the whole variable domain AAGVIQSPRHLIKEKRETATLKCYPIPRHDTVYWYQQGPGQDPQFLISFYEKMQSDKGSIPDRFSAQQFSDYHSELNMSSLELGDSALYFCASSLDGQGGYEQYFGPGTRLTVT.